These T cell receptor beta chains were read from a single sample in a study of shared clonotypes between healthy human individuals. Clones were sequenced by immunoSEQ multiplex PCR, and TCRdb holds only the in-frame ones, with some missing. The sample carries some 2,000,000 clones, under 97% recorded once. The sequenced material came from naive CD4+ T cells sorted from blood. The origin of the receptors is a man between 18 and 35 years old in good health. Each CDR3 is given with its conserved first and last residue. The D gene is left open where the match is weak. Only part of the rows carry a size: once, few, many, or a class if the clone is expanded.

V gene	J gene	clone size	D gene	CDR3 protein	CDR3 DNA
TRBV19	TRBJ2-5	-	-	CASSTGQLTLQETQYF	TGTGCCAGTAGTACAGGACAGCTTACCCTTCAAGAGACCCAGTACTTC
TRBV2	TRBJ1-2	-	-	CASSEHSGSYGYTF	TGTGCCAGCAGTGAACATAGCGGCTCCTATGGCTACACCTTC
TRBV6-1	TRBJ2-2	-	-	CASSARTRGNTGELFF	TGTGCCAGCAGTGCGAGGACGAGGGGCAACACCGGGGAGCTGTTTTTT
TRBV28	TRBJ1-1	-	-	CASMQKNTEAFF	TGTGCCAGCATGCAGAAGAACACTGAAGCTTTCTTT
TRBV9	TRBJ2-2	once	TRBD2	CASSVASSGGNTGELFF	TGTGCCAGCAGCGTAGCCTCGAGCGGGGGGAACACCGGGGAGCTGTTTTTT
TRBV28	TRBJ1-2	-	-	CASSRGYYTF	TGTGCCAGCAGTCGCGGCTACTACACCTTC
TRBV15	TRBJ2-7	-	TRBD1	CATSRDQGASNEQYF	TGTGCCACCAGCAGAGATCAGGGGGCGAGCAACGAGCAGTACTTC
TRBV5-8	TRBJ1-2	-	-	CASSLLVYRYGYTF	TGTGCCAGCAGCTTGTTGGTCTACCGCTATGGCTACACCTTC
TRBV10-3	TRBJ1-5	-	TRBD1	CAISESPTGAGGNQPQHF	TGTGCCATCAGTGAGTCCCCTACAGGGGCCGGTGGCAATCAGCCCCAGCATTTT
TRBV11-2	TRBJ2-5	-	-	CASSLGTGTETQYF	TGTGCCAGCAGCTTAGGCACAGGGACAGAGACCCAGTACTTC
TRBV6-4	TRBJ2-4	-	-	CASSDSFTLKTNIQYF	TGTGCCAGCAGTGACTCGTTCACCCTGAAAACGAACATTCAGTACTTC
TRBV5-4	TRBJ2-6	once	-	CASSLDGLNLGANVLTF	TGTGCCAGCAGCTTGGACGGCCTCAACTTGGGGGCCAACGTCCTGACTTTC
TRBV7-9	TRBJ1-6	once	-	CASSLDDLVGSPLHF	TGTGCCAGCAGCTTAGATGACCTCGTTGGTTCGCCCCTCCACTTT
TRBV18	TRBJ2-2	-	-	CASSNGAPGELFF	TGTGCCAGCTCAAATGGGGCGCCCGGGGAGCTGTTTTTT
TRBV7-9	TRBJ2-1	-	-	CASSLELMTSSYNEQFF	TGTGCCAGCAGCTTAGAGCTCATGACGAGCTCCTACAATGAGCAGTTCTTC
TRBV28	TRBJ1-4	-	-	CASRNTLNEKLFF	TGTGCCAGCAGGAACACACTGAATGAAAAACTGTTTTTT